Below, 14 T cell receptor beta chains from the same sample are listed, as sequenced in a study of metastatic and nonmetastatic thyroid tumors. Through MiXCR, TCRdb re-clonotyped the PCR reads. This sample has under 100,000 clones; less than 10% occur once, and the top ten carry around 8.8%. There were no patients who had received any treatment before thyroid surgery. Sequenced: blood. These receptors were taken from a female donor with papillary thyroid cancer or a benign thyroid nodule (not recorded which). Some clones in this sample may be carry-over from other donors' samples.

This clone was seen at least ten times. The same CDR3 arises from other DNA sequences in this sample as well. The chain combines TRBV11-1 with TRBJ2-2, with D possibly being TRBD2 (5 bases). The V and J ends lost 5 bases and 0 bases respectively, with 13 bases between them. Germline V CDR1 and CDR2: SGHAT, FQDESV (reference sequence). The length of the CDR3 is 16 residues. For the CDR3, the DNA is TGTGCCAGCAGCCGGAGGTCAGGATCGAACACCGGGGAGCTGTTTTTT. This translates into CASSRRSGSNTGELFF.

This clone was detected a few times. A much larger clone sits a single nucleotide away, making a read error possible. CDR3 nucleotides: TGTGCCAGCAGTTATATCCCTAATGAAAAACTGTTTTTT. The encoded protein is CASSYIPNEKLFF. The rearrangement uses TRBV28 and TRBJ1-4, with D unresolved. Trimming took 4 bases from V and 3 from J, leaving 6 bases between them. The germline CDR1 and CDR2 sequences are MDHEN and SYDVKM. The CDR3 runs to 13 residues. Together with reference TRBV28 and TRBJ1-4, the CDR3 gives the full variable domain: DVKVTQSSRYLVKRTGEKVFLECVQDMDHENMFWYRQDPGLGLRLIYFSYDVKMKEKGDIPEGYSVSREKKERFSLILESASTNQTSMYLCASSYIPNEKLFFGSGTQLSVL.

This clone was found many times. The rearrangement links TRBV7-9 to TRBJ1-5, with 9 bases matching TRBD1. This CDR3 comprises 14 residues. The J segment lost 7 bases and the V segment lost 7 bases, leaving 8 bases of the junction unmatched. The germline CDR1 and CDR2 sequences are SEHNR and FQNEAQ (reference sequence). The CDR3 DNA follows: TGTGCCAGCACCGTAGGACAGGGGAACCAGCCCCAGCATTTT. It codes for CASTVGQGNQPQHF.

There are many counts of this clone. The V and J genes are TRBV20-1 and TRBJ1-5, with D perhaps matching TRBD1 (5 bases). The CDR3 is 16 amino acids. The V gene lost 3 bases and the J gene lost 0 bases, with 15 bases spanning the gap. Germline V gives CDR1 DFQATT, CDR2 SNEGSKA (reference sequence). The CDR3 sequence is CSASPLGGSSNQPQHF. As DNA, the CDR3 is TGCAGTGCTAGCCCCCTGGGGGGAAGTAGCAATCAGCCCCAGCATTTT.

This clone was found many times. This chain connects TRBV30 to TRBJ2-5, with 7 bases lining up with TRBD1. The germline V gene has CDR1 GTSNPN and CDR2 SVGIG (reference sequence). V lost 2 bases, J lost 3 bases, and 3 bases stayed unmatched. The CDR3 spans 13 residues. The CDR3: CAWSRDRKETQYF. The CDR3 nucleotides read TGTGCCTGGAGTAGGGACAGAAAAGAGACCCAGTACTTC.

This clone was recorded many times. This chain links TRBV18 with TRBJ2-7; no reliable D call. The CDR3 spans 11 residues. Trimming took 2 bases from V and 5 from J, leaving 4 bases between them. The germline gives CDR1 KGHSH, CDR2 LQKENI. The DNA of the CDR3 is TGTGCCAGCTCACCAGGGCACGAGCAGTACTTC. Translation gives CASSPGHEQYF.

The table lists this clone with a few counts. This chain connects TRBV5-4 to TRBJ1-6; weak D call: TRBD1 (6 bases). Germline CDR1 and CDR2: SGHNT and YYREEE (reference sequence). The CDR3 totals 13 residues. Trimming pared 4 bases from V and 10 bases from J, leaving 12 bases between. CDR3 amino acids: CASSRDTNSPLHF. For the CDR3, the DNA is TGTGCCAGCAGCCGGGACACTAACTCACCCCTCCACTTT.

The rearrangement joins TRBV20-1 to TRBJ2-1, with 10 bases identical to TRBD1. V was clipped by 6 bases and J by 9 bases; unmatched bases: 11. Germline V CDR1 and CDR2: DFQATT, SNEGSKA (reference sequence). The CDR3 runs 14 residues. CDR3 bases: TGCAGTGCCGGAGCCGGGACAGGGGAAGGTGAGCAGTTCTTC. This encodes CSAGAGTGEGEQFF.

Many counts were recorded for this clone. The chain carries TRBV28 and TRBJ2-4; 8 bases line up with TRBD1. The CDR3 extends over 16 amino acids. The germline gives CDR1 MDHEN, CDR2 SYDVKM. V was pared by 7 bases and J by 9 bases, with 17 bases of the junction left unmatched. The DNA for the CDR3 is TGTGCCAGCACAGTTTGGGGCGGACAGGGTGAGGGCATTCAGTACTTC. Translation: CASTVWGGQGEGIQYF.

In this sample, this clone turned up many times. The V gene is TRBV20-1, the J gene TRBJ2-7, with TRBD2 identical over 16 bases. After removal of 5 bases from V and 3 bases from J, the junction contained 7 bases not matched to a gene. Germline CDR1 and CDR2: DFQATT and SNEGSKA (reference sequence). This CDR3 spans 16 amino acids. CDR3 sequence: CSASGTSGGVVYEQYF. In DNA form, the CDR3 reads TGCAGTGCTTCCGGGACTAGCGGGGGGGTCGTCTACGAGCAGTACTTC.

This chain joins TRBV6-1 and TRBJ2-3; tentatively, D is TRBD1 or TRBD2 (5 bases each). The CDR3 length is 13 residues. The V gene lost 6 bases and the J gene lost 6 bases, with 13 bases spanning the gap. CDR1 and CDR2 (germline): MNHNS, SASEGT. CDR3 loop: CASRLNWGDTQYF. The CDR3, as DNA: TGTGCCAGCAGACTAAACTGGGGGGATACGCAGTATTTT.

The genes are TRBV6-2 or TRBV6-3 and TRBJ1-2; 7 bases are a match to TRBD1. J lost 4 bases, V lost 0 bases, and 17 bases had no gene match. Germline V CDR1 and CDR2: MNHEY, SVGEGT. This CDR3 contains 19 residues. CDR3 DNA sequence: TGTGCCAGCAGTTACTCGTCCCGAAGAACAGGGGCCTTGCTCTATGGCTACACCTTC. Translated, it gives CASSYSSRRTGALLYGYTF.

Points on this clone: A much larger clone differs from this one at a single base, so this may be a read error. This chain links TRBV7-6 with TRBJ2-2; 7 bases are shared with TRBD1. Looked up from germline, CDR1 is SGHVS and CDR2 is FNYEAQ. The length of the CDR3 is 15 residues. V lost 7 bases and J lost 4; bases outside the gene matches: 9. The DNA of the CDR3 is TGTGCCAGCACCACAACCCCAGGGGGCACCGGGGAGCTGTTTTTT. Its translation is CASTTTPGGTGELFF.

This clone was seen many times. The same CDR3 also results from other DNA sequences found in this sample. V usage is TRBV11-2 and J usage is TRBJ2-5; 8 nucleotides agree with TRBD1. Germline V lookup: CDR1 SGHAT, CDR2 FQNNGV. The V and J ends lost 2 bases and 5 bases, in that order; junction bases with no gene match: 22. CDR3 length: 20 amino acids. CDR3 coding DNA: TGTGCCAGCAGCTTATATCCCCCGACAGGGGTTGTCATATTTAGGGAGACCCAGTACTTC. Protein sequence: CASSLYPPTGVVIFRETQYF.